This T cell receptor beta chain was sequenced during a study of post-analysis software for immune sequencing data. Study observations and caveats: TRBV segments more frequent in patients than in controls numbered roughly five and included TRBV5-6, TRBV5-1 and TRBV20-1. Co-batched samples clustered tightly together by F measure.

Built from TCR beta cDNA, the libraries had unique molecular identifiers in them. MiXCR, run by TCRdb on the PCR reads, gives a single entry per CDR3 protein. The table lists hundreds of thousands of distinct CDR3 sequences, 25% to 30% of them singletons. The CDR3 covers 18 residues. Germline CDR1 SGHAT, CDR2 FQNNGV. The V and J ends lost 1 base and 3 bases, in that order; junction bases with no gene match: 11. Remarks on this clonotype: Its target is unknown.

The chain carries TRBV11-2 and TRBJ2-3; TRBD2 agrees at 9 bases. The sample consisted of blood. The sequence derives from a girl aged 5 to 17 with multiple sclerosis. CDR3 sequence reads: CASSLGGSGRYGTDTQYF. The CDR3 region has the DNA TGTGCCAGCAGCTTAGGGGGTAGCGGGAGATACGGAACAGATACGCAGTATTTT. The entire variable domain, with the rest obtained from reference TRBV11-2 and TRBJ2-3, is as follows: EAGVAQSPRYKIIEKRQSVAFWCNPISGHATLYWYQQILGQGPKLLIQFQNNGVVDDSQLPKDRFSAERLKGVDSTLKIQPAKLEDSAVYLCASSLGGSGRYGTDTQYFGPGTRLTVL.